This entry lists 17 T cell receptor beta chains sequenced from one sample in a study of blood T cell repertoires in COVID-19. Profiling relied on immunoSEQ multiplex PCR, and the TCRdb table lists in-frame clones only, not all of them. Here the sample spans about 270,000 clones, 88% being singletons. Source material: peripheral blood. The receptors were gathered from a man in his fifties or sixties who had recovered from COVID-19.

The chain links TRBV21-1 to TRBJ1-2; the listed D gene, TRBD1, was not tested against the DNA. TRBV21-1 is deemed a pseudogene. This CDR3 is built from 16 residues. CDR3 amino acids: CASSIPLGQGDYGYTF. For the CDR3, the DNA is TGTGCCAGCAGCATACCACTCGGACAGGGTGACTATGGCTACACCTTC.

This rearrangement joins TRBV5-1 to TRBJ2-2; TRBD1 is a possible D gene (5 bases). Germline values: CDR1 SGHRS, CDR2 YFSETQ. The CDR3 runs 15 residues. Trimming removed 2 bases from V and 6 bases from J, with 14 bases in between. In nucleotides, the CDR3 is TGCGCCAGCAGCTTATCCAGGGTCGTGGCCGGGGAGCTGTTTTTT. Translation: CASSLSRVVAGELFF.

J is TRBJ2-1 and V is TRBV2; tentatively, D is TRBD2 (6 bases). The germline gives CDR1 SNHLY, CDR2 FYNNEI. This CDR3 is built from 14 residues. V was clipped by 7 bases and J by 9 bases, with 19 bases between them. CDR3 in amino acids: CASIAGPPGGEQFF. In DNA form, the CDR3 reads TGTGCCAGCATTGCGGGGCCACCCGGGGGTGAGCAGTTCTTC. The full variable domain, its missing parts supplied by reference TRBV2 and TRBJ2-1, is EPEVTQTPSHQVTQMGQEVILRCVPISNHLYFYWYRQILGQKVEFLVSFYNNEISEKSEIFDDQFSVERPDGSNFTLKIRSTKLEDSAMYFCASIAGPPGGEQFFGPGTRLTVL.

This clone was seen once. The genes are TRBV4-2 and TRBJ2-3, with 9 nucleotides matching TRBD2. After removal of 0 bases from V and 6 bases from J, the junction contained 10 bases not matched to a gene. The germline V gene encodes CDR1 LGHNA and CDR2 YNFKEQ. The CDR3 contains 17 residues. The CDR3 DNA is TGTGCCAGCAGCCAAGAACCGTTAGCGGGGGCGTTGGATACGCAGTATTTT. Amino acid sequence: CASSQEPLAGALDTQYF.

This chain connects TRBV5-1 to TRBJ2-1, with TRBD2 identical over 12 bases. The CDR3 has 17 amino acids. Germline V gene sequence: CDR1 SGHRS, CDR2 YFSETQ. The junction had 3 bases not matched to a gene; V was cut back by 0 bases and J by 2 bases. The CDR3 reads CASSLALAGGTYNEQFF. The CDR3 DNA follows: TGCGCCAGCAGCTTGGCGCTAGCGGGGGGGACCTACAATGAGCAGTTCTTC.

The CDR3 spells CASSTGTLYTDTQYF. The CDR3 coding sequence is TGTGCCAGTAGCACCGGGACACTATACACAGATACGCAGTATTTT. This rearrangement joins TRBV19 to TRBJ2-3, with D possibly matching TRBD1 (6 bases). Deletions cut 6 bases from V and 2 bases from J, with 15 bases between. The CDR3 spans 15 residues. CDR1 is LNHDA and CDR2 is SQIVND in the germline V gene (reference sequence).

V and J are TRBV14 and TRBJ1-3, with 7 positions matching TRBD1. J was trimmed by 0 bases and V by 6 bases; bases with no gene match: 5. Per germline, CDR1 SGHDN and CDR2 FVKESK. The CDR3 spans 15 residues. The CDR3 sequence is CASRDRRTSGNTIYF. CDR3 nucleotides: TGTGCCAGCAGGGACAGGAGGACCTCTGGAAACACCATATATTTT.

This sequence joins TRBV12-3 or TRBV12-4 and TRBJ2-1, with D possibly TRBD2 on 6 matching bases. The V end lost 6 bases, the J end lost 10 bases, and 10 bases lay between the germline ends. This CDR3 region has 11 residues. The CDR3 nucleotides read TGTGCCAGCAGGGTAGGACTAGAGCAGTTCTTC. As protein: CASRVGLEQFF.

V is TRBV29-1 and J is TRBJ2-7, with 7 bases aligning to TRBD1. The germline V gene has CDR1 SQVTM and CDR2 ANQGSEA. V was pared by 7 bases and J by 2 bases, with 8 bases of the junction left unmatched. The CDR3 length is 13 residues. CDR3 sequence: CSAERDSPYEQYF. The DNA for the CDR3 is TGCAGCGCCGAACGGGACAGTCCCTACGAGCAGTACTTC.

V gene TRBV10-2 combines with J gene TRBJ1-4, with D possibly being TRBD1 (6 bases). The CDR3 consists of 16 residues. Looked up from germline, CDR1 is WSHSY and CDR2 is SAAADI. V was trimmed by 3 bases and J by 4 bases, leaving 15 bases between them. In DNA form, the CDR3 reads TGCGCCAGCAGTGACATCTGGGGGCAGGTTAATGAAAAACTGTTTTTT. Its translation: CASSDIWGQVNEKLFF.

About this clone: Within the sample, other DNA sequences also encode this same CDR3. This chain links TRBV30 with TRBJ1-1; D ambiguous. V lost 1 base and J lost 2, with 8 bases in between. This CDR3 has 13 amino acids. Germline-derived CDR1 and CDR2 are GTSNPN and SVGIG (reference sequence). The CDR3 nucleotides are TGTGCCTGGAGTGAACAGACCAACACTGAAGCTTTCTTT. Amino acids: CAWSEQTNTEAFF.

The V gene is TRBV18, the J gene TRBJ2-1; 11 bases are shared with TRBD1. This CDR3 has 15 residues. The trim removed 4 bases at V and 6 bases at J, leaving 5 bases unmatched. CDR1 is KGHSH, CDR2 LQKENI, per germline. This CDR3 reads CASSRWTGGLNEQFF. DNA for the CDR3: TGTGCCAGCTCACGCTGGACAGGGGGCCTCAATGAGCAGTTCTTC.

This rearrangement joins TRBV6-6 to TRBJ2-5; 7 bases match TRBD2. The J call may be faulty, since TRBJ2-7 better matches the DNA end. Germline-derived CDR1 and CDR2 are MNHNY and SVGAGI (reference sequence). The CDR3 runs 13 residues. CDR3: CAARMGGMYEQYF. CDR3 DNA sequence: TGTGCCGCCAGGATGGGGGGGATGTACGAGCAGTACTTC.

The gene calls are TRBV24-1 and TRBJ2-2; TRBD1 matches 9 bases. The CDR3 runs 15 residues. V dropped 4 bases and J dropped 9; count of bases not matched to a gene: 8. Germline V CDR1 and CDR2: KGHDR, SFDVKD. The CDR3 DNA follows: TGTGCCACCAGTGAGCCCGGGACAGGGATCAGGGAGCTGTTTTTT. Amino acid sequence: CATSEPGTGIRELFF.

This clone was recorded only once. CDR3 DNA: TGTGCCAGTAGTATGCTCGGGACAGGCCAGCCCCAGCATTTT. Residues: CASSMLGTGQPQHF. V and J are TRBV19 and TRBJ1-5; 8 bases align to TRBD1. V lost 3 bases to trimming and J lost 7 bases; unmatched junction nucleotides: 5. This CDR3 has 14 amino acids. Germline-derived CDR1 and CDR2 are LNHDA and SQIVND (reference sequence).

The J gene is TRBJ2-3, the V gene TRBV9, with 14 bases identical to TRBD2. Germline V gene lookup returns CDR1 SGDLS and CDR2 YYNGEE. The CDR3 contains 16 residues. Unmatched junction bases numbered 5, after V lost 2 bases and J lost 6 bases. For the CDR3, the DNA is TGTGCCAGCAGCGTGCGGACTAGCGGGGGGCGGGATACGCAGTATTTT. It is translated as CASSVRTSGGRDTQYF.

The chain has TRBV9 and TRBJ2-7, with 11 nucleotides matching TRBD1. CDR3 length equals 15 residues. CDR1 and CDR2 from the germline V gene are SGDLS and YYNGEE. The V and J ends lost 3 bases and 2 bases, in that order; junction bases with no gene match: 4. The CDR3 DNA follows: TGTGCCAGCAGCGCCGGGACAGGGGGGGCCTACGAGCAGTACTTC. Translating it yields CASSAGTGGAYEQYF. Full variable domain (rest looked up from reference TRBV9 and TRBJ2-7): DSGVTQTPKHLITATGQRVTLRCSPRSGDLSVYWYQQSLDQGLQFLIQYYNGEERAKGNILERFSAQQFPDLHSELNLSSLELGDSALYFCASSAGTGGAYEQYFGPGTRLTVT.